Described below is a single T cell receptor beta chain sequence and its context. Its antigen is unidentified. Clones were read by immunoSEQ multiplex PCR, and TCRdb kept only the in-frame ones, dropping some. The repertoire holds some 94,000 clones, with 92% as singletons. The CDR3 runs 15 residues. V trimming: 5 bases; J trimming: 0 bases; junction bases outside the gene matches: 6. Germline CDR1 SGHRS, CDR2 YFSETQ. This record belongs to a study of OX40 agonist ivuxolimab in advanced cancers. Study background: People in dose escalation had one of these cancers: hepatocellular carcinoma, melanoma, renal cell or head and neck cancer. Study-level results: Expansion of clones was among the lowest in partial responders at 0.1-3.0 mg/kg. Among T cells, CD8+ cells averaged more expanded clones than CD4+ cells.

Source: CD4+ or CD8+ T cells sorted from blood, taken in a trial of the OX40 agonist ivuxolimab. The source of this sequence is an adult with an advanced solid tumor such as melanoma, head and neck, liver or kidney cancer. The chain is built from TRBV5-1 and TRBJ2-7; 9 nucleotides line up with TRBD2. The CDR3 loop reads CASRQSGGTSYEQYF. DNA for the CDR3: TGCGCCAGCAGACAGAGCGGGGGGACCTCCTACGAGCAGTACTTC. Combining the CDR3 with reference TRBV5-1 and TRBJ2-7 gives the whole variable domain KAGVTQTPRYLIKTRGQQVTLSCSPISGHRSVSWYQQTPGQGLQFLFEYFSETQRNKGNFPGRFSGRQFSNSRSEMNVSTLELGDSALYLCASRQSGGTSYEQYFGPGTRLTVT.